These 24 T cell receptor beta chains originate from one sample sequenced in a study of cytomegalovirus exposure and HLA in healthy donors. PCR was performed using 60 Vbeta and 13 Jbeta primers. Some clones are missing from TCRdb's copy, which holds only in-frame ones; the method was immunoSEQ multiplex PCR. The profile shows around 110,000 clones, 81% of them singletons. Sequencing was done on a sample of PBMCs. These receptor sequences come from a woman aged 30 to 39 in good health and CMV-seronegative.

This rearrangement joins TRBV2 to TRBJ2-5; 8 nucleotides agree with TRBD1. Germline assignment: CDR1 SNHLY and CDR2 FYNNEI. The CDR3 loop spans 16 amino acids. V lost 6 bases, J lost 3 bases, and 12 bases stayed unmatched. The CDR3 coding sequence is TGTGCCAGCAGCGACCCAGGGGGCATGGGGGAAGAGACCCAGTACTTC. Amino acid sequence: CASSDPGGMGEETQYF.

V gene TRBV9 combines with J gene TRBJ2-5; TRBD2 matches at 7 bases. In germline, CDR1 is SGDLS, CDR2 YYNGEE. CDR3 length equals 16 residues. The ends lost 1 base at V and 5 bases at J; junction bases unmatched: 11. CDR3 coding DNA: TGTGCCAGCAGCGTATCCGGAGGGAGGGCCGGGGAGACCCAGTACTTC. Amino acids: CASSVSGGRAGETQYF.

This clone showed up just a few times. J is TRBJ2-6 and V is TRBV6-1, with D perhaps TRBD1 (5 bases). This CDR3 is 12 amino acids long. Germline values: CDR1 MNHNS, CDR2 SASEGT. V was clipped by 5 bases and J by 16 bases, with 15 bases between them. Here the CDR3 DNA reads TGTGCCAGCAGTCCCCACGGGTCAGGGCTGACTTTC. Translating it yields CASSPHGSGLTF.

The chain links TRBV9 to TRBJ2-6, with D unresolved. V dropped 4 bases and J dropped 2 bases, with 16 bases sitting between them. Looked up from germline, CDR1 is SGDLS and CDR2 is YYNGEE. The CDR3 loop spans 17 amino acids. As DNA, the CDR3 is TGTGCCAGCAGCTTTTTCCCGGTATCAACTGGGGCCAACGTCCTGACTTTC. This translates into CASSFFPVSTGANVLTF.

This chain connects TRBV27 to TRBJ2-1, with D unclear. V lost 8 bases to trimming and J lost 2 bases, with 19 bases between them. Germline-derived CDR1 and CDR2 are MNHEY and SMNVEV (reference sequence). This CDR3 region has 16 residues. The CDR3 is CASGLTLTQAYNEQFF. The CDR3 DNA reads TGTGCCAGCGGATTGACACTGACCCAGGCCTACAATGAGCAGTTCTTC.

V gene TRBV28 combines with J gene TRBJ2-2, with D perhaps TRBD2 (5 bases). This CDR3 has 15 amino acids. Deletions cut 2 bases from V and 6 bases from J, with 13 bases between. Germline CDR1 is MDHEN and CDR2 is SYDVKM. CDR3 residues: CASSLKARGSGELFF. CDR3 sequence (DNA): TGTGCCAGCAGTTTAAAGGCCCGAGGGTCCGGGGAGCTGTTTTTT.

The chain joins TRBV18 to TRBJ2-5, with D possibly being TRBD2 (6 bases). With the DNA end fitting TRBJ2-7 better, the J assignment may be wrong. CDR3 size: 15 residues. The germline CDR1 and CDR2 sequences are KGHSH and LQKENI. This CDR3 reads CASSPRFTGSGEQYF. The CDR3 DNA follows: TGTGCCAGCTCACCACGGTTTACCGGGAGCGGCGAGCAGTACTTC.

The J gene is TRBJ2-5, the V gene TRBV4-1; D is perhaps TRBD1 (6 bases). The germline CDR1 and CDR2 sequences are MGHRA and YSYEKL. CDR3 size: 15 residues. Trimming took off 0 bases at V and 2 bases at J, with 10 bases between the two ends. The CDR3 sequence is CASSQDQGGQETQYF. Written as DNA, the CDR3 is TGCGCCAGCAGCCAAGATCAAGGGGGTCAAGAGACCCAGTACTTC.

The chain is built from TRBV5-1 and TRBJ1-2, with unresolved D. V shed 2 bases and J shed 2 bases, with 7 bases lying between them. Germline V lookup: CDR1 SGHRS, CDR2 YFSETQ. The CDR3 spans 13 residues. The CDR3 nucleotides read TGCGCCAGCAGCTTAACAGAGAACTATGGCTACACCTTC. This sequence encodes CASSLTENYGYTF.

The chain recombines TRBV19 with TRBJ2-1; 8 nucleotides line up with TRBD2. Germline V gene sequence: CDR1 LNHDA, CDR2 SQIVND (reference sequence). The CDR3 runs 15 residues. V gave up 6 bases and J gave up 8 bases; unmatched junction bases: 12. The CDR3 DNA sequence: TGTGCCAGTAGAACACCGGGACTAGTGGCTGATGAGCAGTTCTTC. As protein: CASRTPGLVADEQFF.

Of note for this clone: Germline and junction disagree at one end, which may indicate a read error. Other DNA sequences in the sample encode the same CDR3. This rearrangement joins TRBV7-2 to TRBJ1-3; D is ambiguous. CDR1 and CDR2 (germline): SGHTA, FQGNSA. This CDR3 is 19 amino acids long. The chain's CDR3 is CASSFFGPTGLTSGNTIYF. Written as DNA, the CDR3 is TGTGCCAGCAGCTTTTTCGGCCCCACCGGACTGACCTCTGGAAACACCATATACTTT.

This clone was observed once. The J gene is TRBJ2-7, the V gene TRBV28, with a weak D call TRBD2 (6 bases). Per germline, CDR1 MDHEN and CDR2 SYDVKM. V was cut by 4 bases and J by 7 bases, with 14 bases left in between. The CDR3 consists of 13 residues. The CDR3: CASSWEDHFEQYF. CDR3 nucleotide sequence: TGTGCCAGCAGTTGGGAGGACCATTTTGAGCAGTACTTC.

The DNA of the CDR3 is TGTGCCAGCAGACATGACAGGGAAAGCACAGATACGCAGTATTTT. It yields the protein CASRHDRESTDTQYF. The chain has TRBV28 and TRBJ2-3, with 7 positions matching TRBD1. Unmatched junction bases numbered 6, after V lost 6 bases and J lost 0 bases. CDR1 and CDR2 from the germline V gene are MDHEN and SYDVKM. The CDR3 has 15 amino acids.

J is TRBJ1-5 and V is TRBV7-9; 11 nucleotides match TRBD1. The J segment lost 8 bases and the V segment lost 5 bases, leaving 5 bases of the junction unmatched. This CDR3 region has 14 residues. CDR1 and CDR2 (germline): SEHNR, FQNEAQ (reference sequence). The CDR3 region is CASSRTGGYEPQHF. CDR3 nucleotides: TGTGCCAGCAGCCGGACAGGGGGCTATGAGCCCCAGCATTTT.

The chain couples TRBV5-4 to TRBJ2-7, with D perhaps TRBD1 (5 bases). Trimming pared 4 bases from V and 6 bases from J, leaving 11 bases between. The CDR3 consists of 12 residues. CDR1 and CDR2 (germline): SGHNT, YYREEE (reference sequence). CDR3 sequence (DNA): TGTGCCAGCAGCCCGGGCCAGGGCGAGCAGTACTTC. Its protein is CASSPGQGEQYF.

The chain has TRBV7-2 and TRBJ2-7, with 8 bases fitting TRBD2. CDR1 is SGHTA, CDR2 FQGNSA, per germline. Trimming at V came to 5 bases and at J to 2 bases, leaving 5 bases not matched to a gene. The CDR3 extends over 14 amino acids. CDR3 loop: CASSRGTRTYEQYF. CDR3 DNA: TGTGCCAGCAGCCGAGGGACTAGGACCTACGAGCAGTACTTC. Looking up the rest from reference TRBV7-2 and TRBJ2-7 gives the full variable domain: GAGVSQSPSNKVTEKGKDVELRCDPISGHTALYWYRQSLGQGLEFLIYFQGNSAPDKSGLPSDRFSAERTGGSVSTLTIQRTQQEDSAVYLCASSRGTRTYEQYFGPGTRLTVT.

The chain joins TRBV7-9 to TRBJ1-5; 7 positions agree with TRBD1. CDR3 length: 17 residues. In germline, CDR1 is SEHNR, CDR2 FQNEAQ (reference sequence). Trimming at V came to 4 bases and at J to 2 bases, leaving 11 bases not matched to a gene. CDR3 bases: TGTGCCAGCAGCTCCATCCCGACAGGGAAAGGCAATCAGCCCCAGCATTTT. The encoded protein is CASSSIPTGKGNQPQHF.

This chain joins TRBV6-1 and TRBJ1-6; 10 bases match TRBD1. Germline CDR1 is MNHNS and CDR2 is SASEGT. J lost 5 bases, V lost 6 bases, and 1 base had no gene match. This CDR3 has 14 residues. CDR3 loop: CASRGQGNNSPLHF. For the CDR3, the DNA is TGTGCCAGCAGGGGACAGGGGAATAATTCACCCCTCCACTTT.

The chain has TRBV6-1 and TRBJ2-7, with 8 nucleotides matching TRBD2. V dropped 7 bases and J dropped 5; count of bases not matched to a gene: 10. This CDR3 is built from 14 residues. CDR1 MNHNS and CDR2 SASEGT come from the germline V gene. The CDR3 loop reads CASKPGLGPHEQYF. CDR3 nucleotide sequence: TGTGCCAGCAAGCCGGGACTAGGGCCGCACGAGCAGTACTTC.

In its sample, this clone was seen a few times. The V and J genes are TRBV19 and TRBJ2-5; D possibly corresponds to TRBD1 (6 bases). V was cut by 5 bases and J by 1 base, with 14 bases left in between. The CDR3 loop spans 15 amino acids. Per germline, CDR1 LNHDA and CDR2 SQIVND (reference sequence). The CDR3 loop reads CASSPQGQRQETQYF. The CDR3 nucleotides read TGTGCCAGTAGTCCCCAGGGACAACGCCAAGAGACCCAGTACTTC. The full variable domain, in which reference TRBV19 and TRBJ2-5 provide the parts outside the CDR3, is DGGITQSPKYLFRKEGQNVTLSCEQNLNHDAMYWYRQDPGQGLRLIYYSQIVNDFQKGDIAEGYSVSREKKESFPLTVTSAQKNPTAFYLCASSPQGQRQETQYFGPGTRLLVL.

The rearrangement links TRBV11-2 to TRBJ2-5, with D maybe TRBD2 (5 bases). The CDR3 sequence is 15 residues long. Looked up from germline, CDR1 is SGHAT and CDR2 is FQNNGV. V lost 0 bases to trimming and J lost 4 bases, with 12 bases between them. CDR3 bases: TGTGCCAGCAGCTTAGATCCGGAGGTGCCAGAGACCCAGTACTTC. Translating it yields CASSLDPEVPETQYF.

This chain connects TRBV7-9 to TRBJ2-1; 10 bases align to TRBD2. This CDR3 has 17 amino acids. The germline V gene has CDR1 SEHNR and CDR2 FQNEAQ (reference sequence). J gave up 4 bases and V 4 bases, and 10 bases lay outside the gene matches. CDR3 coding DNA: TGTGCCAGCAGCTCTAGCGGGAGAGGAGGTGCATACAATGAGCAGTTCTTC. This sequence encodes CASSSSGRGGAYNEQFF.

This rearrangement joins TRBV29-1 to TRBJ2-7, with D tentatively TRBD1 (6 bases). The germline V gene encodes CDR1 SQVTM and CDR2 ANQGSEA. V shed 2 bases and J shed 3 bases, with 8 bases lying between them. The CDR3 loop spans 12 amino acids. The CDR3 loop reads CSVEWTDYEQYF. CDR3 coding DNA: TGCAGCGTTGAATGGACAGACTACGAGCAGTACTTC.

A single count supports this clone. This rearrangement joins TRBV6-5 to TRBJ2-5; TRBD2 is a possible D gene (6 bases). V was pared by 6 bases and J by 5 bases, with 10 bases between. Germline V gene sequence: CDR1 MNHEY, CDR2 SVGAGI. The CDR3 loop spans 12 amino acids. The CDR3 DNA follows: TGTGCCAGCAGCCCGGGGGAGGAGACCCAGTACTTC. Protein product: CASSPGEETQYF.